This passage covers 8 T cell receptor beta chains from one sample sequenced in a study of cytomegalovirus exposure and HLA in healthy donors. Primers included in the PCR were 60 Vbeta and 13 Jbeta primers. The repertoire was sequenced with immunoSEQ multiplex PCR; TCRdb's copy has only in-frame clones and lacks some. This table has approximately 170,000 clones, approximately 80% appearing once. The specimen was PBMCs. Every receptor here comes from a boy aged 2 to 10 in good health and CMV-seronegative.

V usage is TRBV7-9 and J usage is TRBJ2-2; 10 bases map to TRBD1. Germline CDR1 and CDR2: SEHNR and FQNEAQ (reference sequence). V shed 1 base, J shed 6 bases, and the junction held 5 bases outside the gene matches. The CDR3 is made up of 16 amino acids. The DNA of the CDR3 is TGTGCCAGCAGCTTAGGTTGGGACAGGGGTGCCGGGGAGCTGTTTTTT. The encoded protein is CASSLGWDRGAGELFF. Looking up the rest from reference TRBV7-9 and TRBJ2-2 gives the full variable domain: DTGVSQNPRHKITKRGQNVTFRCDPISEHNRLYWYRQTLGQGPEFLTYFQNEAQLEKSRLLSDRFSAERPKGSFSTLEIQRTEQGDSAMYLCASSLGWDRGAGELFFGEGSRLTVL.

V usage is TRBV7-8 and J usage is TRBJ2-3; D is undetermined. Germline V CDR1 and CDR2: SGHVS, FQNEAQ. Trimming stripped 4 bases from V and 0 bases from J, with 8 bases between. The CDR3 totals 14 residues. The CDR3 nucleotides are TGTGCCAGCAGCTCCGGTAGCAGCACAGATACGCAGTATTTT. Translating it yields CASSSGSSTDTQYF.

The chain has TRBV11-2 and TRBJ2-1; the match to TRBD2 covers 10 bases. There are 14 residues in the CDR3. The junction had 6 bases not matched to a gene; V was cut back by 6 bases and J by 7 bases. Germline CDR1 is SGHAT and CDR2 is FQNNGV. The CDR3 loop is CASRLAGDLNEQFF. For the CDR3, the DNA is TGTGCCAGCAGGCTAGCGGGAGATCTGAATGAGCAGTTCTTC.

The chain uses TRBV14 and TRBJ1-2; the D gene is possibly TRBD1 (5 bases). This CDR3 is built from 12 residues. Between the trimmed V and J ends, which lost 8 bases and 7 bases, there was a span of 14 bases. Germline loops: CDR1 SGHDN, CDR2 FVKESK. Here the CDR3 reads CASSSGGPGYTF. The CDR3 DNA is TGTGCCAGCTCTTCGGGGGGACCTGGCTACACCTTC.

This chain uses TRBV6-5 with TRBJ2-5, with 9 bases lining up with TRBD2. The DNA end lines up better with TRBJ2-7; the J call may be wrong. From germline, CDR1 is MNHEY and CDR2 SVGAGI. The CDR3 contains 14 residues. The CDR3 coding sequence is TGTGCCAGCAGTCCCGGACTAGCGCTCTACGAGCAGTACTTC. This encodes CASSPGLALYEQYF.

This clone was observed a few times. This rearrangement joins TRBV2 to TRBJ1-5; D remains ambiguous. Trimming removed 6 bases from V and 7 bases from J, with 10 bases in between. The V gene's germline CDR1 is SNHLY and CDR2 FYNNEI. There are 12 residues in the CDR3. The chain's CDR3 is CASRTSGQPQHF. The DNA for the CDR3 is TGTGCCAGCAGGACAAGTGGGCAGCCCCAGCATTTT.

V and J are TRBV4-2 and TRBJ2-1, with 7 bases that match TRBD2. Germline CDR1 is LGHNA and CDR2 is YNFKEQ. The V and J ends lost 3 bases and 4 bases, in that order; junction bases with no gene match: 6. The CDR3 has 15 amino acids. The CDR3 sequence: CASSQTSGMYNEQFF. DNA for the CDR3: TGTGCCAGCAGCCAGACGAGCGGGATGTACAATGAGCAGTTCTTC.

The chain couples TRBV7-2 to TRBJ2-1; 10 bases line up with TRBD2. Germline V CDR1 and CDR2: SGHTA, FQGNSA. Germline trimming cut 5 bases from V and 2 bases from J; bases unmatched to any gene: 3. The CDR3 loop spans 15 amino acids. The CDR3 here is CASSTGLAAYNEQFF. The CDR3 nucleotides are TGTGCCAGCAGCACCGGACTAGCGGCCTACAATGAGCAGTTCTTC.